The T cell receptor beta chain described here comes from a study of identical twins. Study outcomes and limitations: Where out-of-frame alpha sequences were twin-shared, they showed excess low generation probability. Cord blood's abundant beta clonotypes had fewer insertions, unlike memory repertoires. Beta out-of-frame sequences showed weaker excess sharing between twins.

In its sample, this clonotype was seen a few times. Its specificity is unknown. MiXCR was run by TCRdb on the 5' RACE reads, yielding one entry per CDR3 protein. This repertoire shows approximately 470,000 distinct CDR3 sequences, 14% found once; its top ten account for about 0.54%. Trimming took 5 bases from V and 2 from J, leaving 18 bases between them. The CDR3 runs to 16 residues. These same data were also listed under a study on yellow fever vaccine responses in identical twins. That work adds: Convergence reportedly seemed to mark part of the twins' vaccine T cell response, with personalization marking the rest.

Sample: CD4+ T cells sorted from blood. The V and J genes are TRBV12-3 or TRBV12-4 and TRBJ1-1; the D gene is possibly TRBD1 (5 bases). This TCR was recovered from a woman in her late teens or twenties in good health. CDR3: CASSPRDGRSNTEAFF. The CDR3 bases are TGTGCCAGCAGTCCAAGGGACGGCCGGAGCAACACTGAAGCTTTCTTT.